A single sample is the source of the 32 T cell receptor beta chains below, sequenced in a study of blood T cell repertoires in COVID-19. Sequencing was performed with immunoSEQ multiplex PCR; in TCRdb, only in-frame clones are kept and a portion is missing. Of 200,000 or so clones listed, 80% to 85% are singletons. Sequencing was done on a sample of PBMCs or T cells enriched from blood (not recorded which). All receptors derive from a man in his forties or fifties who had recovered from COVID-19.

Details on this clone: At one end the junction does not follow the germline gene, possibly because of a read error. This chain joins TRBV6-1 and TRBJ1-5, with unresolved D. This CDR3 spans 13 amino acids. Germline CDR1 MNHNS, CDR2 SASEGT. CDR3 in DNA: TGTGCCAGCAGAGAAGCTCTACGGCAGCCCCAGCATTTT. It specifies CASREALRQPQHF.

This clone occurred once. CDR3 sequence: CASRVTENQPQHF. The CDR3 coding sequence is TGTGCCAGCAGGGTAACAGAAAATCAGCCCCAGCATTTT. The chain carries TRBV2 and TRBJ1-5, with D unresolved. The length of the CDR3 is 13 residues. Trimming removed 6 bases from V and 4 bases from J, with 10 bases in between. Germline V lookup: CDR1 SNHLY, CDR2 FYNNEI.

The J gene is TRBJ2-7, the V gene TRBV5-1; 7 positions match TRBD1. The CDR3 sequence is 14 residues long. J lost 3 bases, V lost 2 bases, and 5 bases had no gene match. The germline CDR1 and CDR2 sequences are SGHRS and YFSETQ. Here the CDR3 reads CASSFGQGDYEQYF. CDR3 in DNA: TGCGCCAGCAGCTTCGGGCAGGGGGACTACGAGCAGTACTTC. Drawing the rest from reference TRBV5-1 and TRBJ2-7, the complete variable domain is KAGVTQTPRYLIKTRGQQVTLSCSPISGHRSVSWYQQTPGQGLQFLFEYFSETQRNKGNFPGRFSGRQFSNSRSEMNVSTLELGDSALYLCASSFGQGDYEQYFGPGTRLTVT.

The V call is TRBV18, the J call TRBJ1-2; possibly TRBD1 for D (5 bases). V was shortened by 0 bases and J by 8 bases, with 10 bases between the two germline ends. Germline V gives CDR1 KGHSH, CDR2 LQKENI. This CDR3 region has 13 residues. The CDR3 region has the DNA TGTGCCAGCTCACCACCAGGAGGGGTAGGCTACACCTTC. It specifies CASSPPGGVGYTF.

Only one count was recorded for this clone. The identical CDR3 is also encoded by other nucleotide sequences in the sample. The gene calls are TRBV18 and TRBJ1-5; possibly TRBD1 for D (5 bases). V was trimmed by 3 bases and J by 1 base, leaving 10 bases between them. From germline, CDR1 is KGHSH and CDR2 LQKENI. The CDR3 runs 15 residues. The CDR3 region is CASSPRGGSNQPQHF. In DNA form, the CDR3 reads TGTGCCAGCTCACCCCGGGGGGGGAGCAATCAGCCCCAGCATTTT.

The V gene is TRBV18, the J gene TRBJ2-3, with TRBD2 matching 8 bases. The length of the CDR3 is 15 residues. V was clipped by 4 bases and J by 8 bases; unmatched bases: 11. Germline V gives CDR1 KGHSH, CDR2 LQKENI. The CDR3 nucleotides are TGTGCCAGCTCACAACAACTAGCGGCTCAGGGTACGCAGTATTTT. It is translated as CASSQQLAAQGTQYF.

CDR3 bases: TGTGCCAGCAGCTTAGGGGACAGGCCTGTCGTGGGCTACACCTTC. Translation: CASSLGDRPVVGYTF. This chain uses TRBV7-9 with TRBJ1-2; 8 bases are a match to TRBD1. Germline assignment: CDR1 SEHNR and CDR2 FQNEAQ (reference sequence). The V segment lost 1 base and the J segment 8 bases; nucleotides outside the gene matches: 9. This CDR3 is 15 amino acids long.

The chain couples TRBV6-5 to TRBJ1-1; D not resolved. V gave up 6 bases and J gave up 3 bases, with 17 bases separating them. Germline V gene data show CDR1 as MNHEY and CDR2 as SVGAGI. The CDR3 spans 15 residues. The CDR3 spells CASRRGARVYTEAFF. As DNA, the CDR3 is TGTGCCAGCAGGAGAGGAGCGAGGGTGTACACTGAAGCTTTCTTT.

This chain uses TRBV6-5 with TRBJ1-1, with 8 bases that match TRBD1. Germline V gives CDR1 MNHEY, CDR2 SVGAGI. J was trimmed by 4 bases and V by 5 bases; bases with no gene match: 3. This CDR3 is built from 13 residues. For the CDR3, the DNA is TGTGCCAGCAGTCCAGGGGGCGGCACTGAAGCTTTCTTT. Translated, it gives CASSPGGGTEAFF.

This rearrangement joins TRBV5-4 to TRBJ2-7; D is possibly TRBD2 (6 bases). V lost 2 bases, J lost 2 bases, and 14 bases lay in between. The germline CDR1 and CDR2 sequences are SGHNT and YYREEE (reference sequence). This CDR3 is 15 amino acids long. The chain's CDR3 is CASSFITGGTYEQYF. The CDR3 DNA reads as TGTGCCAGCAGCTTTATTACTGGGGGGACCTACGAGCAGTACTTC.

The rearrangement links TRBV6-4 to TRBJ1-2; TRBD1 matches 7 bases. Per germline, CDR1 MRHNA and CDR2 SNTAGT. V lost 5 bases and J lost 5; bases outside the gene matches: 11. The CDR3 is made up of 15 amino acids. As DNA, the CDR3 is TGTGCCAGCAGTCCCGATTTTTCGACAGGGTATGGCTACACCTTC. It encodes CASSPDFSTGYGYTF.

V is TRBV12-3 or TRBV12-4 and J is TRBJ1-2; 8 positions match TRBD1. The CDR3 contains 13 residues. V lost 3 bases, J lost 6 bases, and 3 bases stayed unmatched. CDR3 in amino acids: CASSFRTGHGYTF. The DNA of the CDR3 is TGTGCCAGCAGTTTTAGGACAGGGCATGGCTACACCTTC.

The chain is built from TRBV7-9 and TRBJ1-1; D might be TRBD1 (5 bases). The CDR3 extends over 14 amino acids. CDR1 is SEHNR and CDR2 is FQNEAQ in the germline V gene (reference sequence). V dropped 5 bases and J dropped 2 bases, with 12 bases sitting between them. The CDR3 coding sequence is TGTGCCAGCAGCCCCCCGGGGGAAAACACTGAAGCTTTCTTT. This gives the protein CASSPPGENTEAFF.

V gene TRBV6-5 combines with J gene TRBJ1-6; D is ambiguous. The CDR3 loop spans 12 amino acids. The germline V gene encodes CDR1 MNHEY and CDR2 SVGAGI. V lost 6 bases to trimming and J lost 7 bases, with 7 bases between them. The CDR3 sequence is CASSRTNSPLHF. The CDR3 DNA is TGTGCCAGCAGCCGTACAAATTCACCCCTCCACTTT.

The chain employs TRBV9 and TRBJ1-1; D is perhaps TRBD1 (5 bases). Deletions cut 2 bases from V and 3 bases from J, with 14 bases between. The CDR3 has 15 amino acids. Germline V gene sequence: CDR1 SGDLS, CDR2 YYNGEE. The CDR3 protein is CASSVGEGLDTEAFF. The CDR3 DNA reads as TGTGCCAGCAGCGTTGGGGAGGGGCTGGACACTGAAGCTTTCTTT.

This chain links TRBV5-1 with TRBJ1-3, with a possible D match to TRBD1 (5 bases). Trimming removed 1 base at V and 0 bases at J, with 14 bases between. The CDR3 sequence is 17 residues long. Looked up from germline, CDR1 is SGHRS and CDR2 is YFSETQ. DNA for the CDR3: TGCGCCAGCAGCTTGAAACCTATGACAGCCTCTGGAAACACCATATATTTT. It is translated as CASSLKPMTASGNTIYF.

The chain joins TRBV3-1 (or the pseudogene TRBV3-2) to TRBJ1-4; weak D call: TRBD1 (6 bases). Germline V lookup: CDR1 LGHDT, CDR2 YNNKEL (reference sequence). The CDR3 covers 14 residues. Trimming stripped 1 base from V and 6 bases from J, with 9 bases between. CDR3 protein: CASSQGRGYEKLFF. The DNA of the CDR3 is TGTGCCAGCAGCCAAGGCAGGGGCTATGAAAAACTGTTTTTT.

This chain connects TRBV9 to TRBJ1-2; possible D gene TRBD1, 5 bases. This CDR3 is built from 13 residues. The germline V gene has CDR1 SGDLS and CDR2 YYNGEE. The V end lost 6 bases, the J end lost 2 bases, and 11 bases lay between the germline ends. CDR3 sequence: CASTQAANYGYTF. For the CDR3, the DNA is TGTGCCAGCACACAGGCCGCAAACTATGGCTACACCTTC.

The chain employs TRBV27 and TRBJ2-5; no clear D. V lost 5 bases and J 2 bases, leaving 9 bases between the germline ends. This CDR3 contains 13 residues. The germline V gene encodes CDR1 MNHEY and CDR2 SMNVEV (reference sequence). This CDR3 reads CASSQSSQETQYF. For the CDR3, the DNA is TGTGCCAGCAGTCAGTCCTCTCAAGAGACCCAGTACTTC.

The CDR3 sequence: CASGDRGQTDTQYF. In nucleotides, the CDR3 is TGTGCCAGCGGAGACAGGGGGCAAACAGATACGCAGTATTTT. V is TRBV27 and J is TRBJ2-3; TRBD1 aligns across 10 bases. The CDR3 runs to 14 residues. CDR1 MNHEY and CDR2 SMNVEV come from the germline V gene (reference sequence). J gave up 3 bases and V 8 bases, and 5 bases lay outside the gene matches.

The rearrangement links TRBV5-4 to TRBJ2-3; D unclear. The CDR3 runs to 16 residues. With 0 bases removed from V and 2 bases from J, the gap between germline ends came to 13 bases. Germline V gene sequence: CDR1 SGHNT, CDR2 YYREEE (reference sequence). In nucleotides, the CDR3 is TGTGCCAGCAGCTTGGAGCTCACTTTGATCACAGATACGCAGTATTTT. Translating gives CASSLELTLITDTQYF.

The chain combines TRBV5-6 with TRBJ2-3, with 7 bases that match TRBD2. This CDR3 comprises 16 residues. Trimming removed 1 base from V and 1 base from J; junction bases left unmatched: 6. Germline assignment: CDR1 SGHDT and CDR2 YYEEEE. Here the CDR3 reads CASSLKSAGGTDTQYF. CDR3 DNA: TGTGCCAGCAGCTTGAAGTCGGCGGGGGGCACAGATACGCAGTATTTT.

The chain uses TRBV24-1 and TRBJ2-6, with 10 bases identical to TRBD1. The CDR3 runs 16 residues. The J segment lost 2 bases and the V segment lost 4 bases, leaving 1 base of the junction unmatched. Germline CDR1 and CDR2: KGHDR and SFDVKD. The CDR3 nucleotides read TGTGCCACCAGTGAAGGGACAGGGGCTGGGGCCAACGTCCTGACTTTC. This codes for CATSEGTGAGANVLTF.

The table lists this clone with a few counts. V usage is TRBV4-2 and J usage is TRBJ2-2; TRBD1 might be the D (6 bases). This CDR3 is built from 14 residues. With 6 bases removed from V and 4 bases from J, the gap between germline ends came to 12 bases. Germline V CDR1 and CDR2: LGHNA, YNFKEQ. This CDR3 is CASRLLGGTGELFF. CDR3 DNA: TGTGCCAGCAGGCTCCTAGGGGGCACCGGGGAGCTGTTTTTT.

V usage is TRBV10-3 and J usage is TRBJ2-7; possibly TRBD1 for D (6 bases). Trimming pared 6 bases from V and 1 base from J, leaving 13 bases between. CDR1 is ENHRY and CDR2 is SYGVKD in the germline V gene. The CDR3 contains 14 residues. In DNA form, the CDR3 reads TGTGCCATCAGAACGAACAGGGATTCCTACGAGCAGTACTTC. Translated: CAIRTNRDSYEQYF.

The V and J genes are TRBV18 and TRBJ1-3; a weak D match, TRBD1 (5 bases). Trimming took off 3 bases at V and 2 bases at J, with 14 bases between the two ends. The CDR3 is 16 amino acids. The germline gives CDR1 KGHSH, CDR2 LQKENI. The CDR3: CASSPGQGATGNTIYF. Here the CDR3 DNA reads TGTGCCAGCTCACCGGGCCAAGGGGCAACTGGAAACACCATATATTTT.

The rearrangement links TRBV15 to TRBJ1-2, with D perhaps TRBD1 (5 bases). The CDR3 has 16 residues. Germline V gives CDR1 LNHNV, CDR2 YYDKDF (reference sequence). Trimming stripped 0 bases from V and 3 bases from J, with 14 bases between. The CDR3 region has the DNA TGTGCCACCAGCAGAGATCGAGGGAGGGGTGACTATGGCTACACCTTC. This gives the protein CATSRDRGRGDYGYTF.

In this sample, this clone turned up once. This rearrangement joins TRBV5-6 to TRBJ2-3; 13 bases line up with TRBD2. The CDR3 is 17 amino acids. Per germline, CDR1 SGHDT and CDR2 YYEEEE. The V and J ends lost 4 bases and 4 bases, in that order; junction bases with no gene match: 9. CDR3 protein: CASSGRTSGGGSDTQYF. The CDR3 coding sequence is TGTGCCAGCAGCGGACGGACTAGCGGGGGAGGATCAGATACGCAGTATTTT.

The chain recombines TRBV5-4 with TRBJ2-7, with 7 bases that match TRBD1. The CDR3 covers 15 residues. CDR1 is SGHNT and CDR2 is YYREEE in the germline V gene (reference sequence). V was pared by 2 bases and J by 0 bases, with 5 bases of the junction left unmatched. In DNA, the CDR3 is TGTGCCAGCAGCTTACGACAGGGATCCTCCTACGAGCAGTACTTC. Translating gives CASSLRQGSSYEQYF.

The chain is built from TRBV7-9 and TRBJ1-2, with 10 nucleotides matching TRBD1. Germline V gives CDR1 SEHNR, CDR2 FQNEAQ (reference sequence). After removal of 4 bases from V and 6 bases from J, the junction contained 11 bases not matched to a gene. The CDR3 consists of 16 residues. The CDR3 DNA sequence: TGTGCCAGCAGCTCGTATTCCCGGGACAGGGGAGATGGCTACACCTTC. The encoded protein is CASSSYSRDRGDGYTF. The complete variable domain, with remaining parts taken from reference TRBV7-9 and TRBJ1-2, reads DTGVSQNPRHKITKRGQNVTFRCDPISEHNRLYWYRQTLGQGPEFLTYFQNEAQLEKSRLLSDRFSAERPKGSFSTLEIQRTEQGDSAMYLCASSSYSRDRGDGYTFGSGTRLTVV.

This clone was found once. The rearrangement joins TRBV5-4 to TRBJ1-2; D perhaps matches TRBD1 (5 bases). Trimming pared 2 bases from V and 5 bases from J, leaving 16 bases between. The CDR3 has 15 residues. Germline loops: CDR1 SGHNT, CDR2 YYREEE (reference sequence). The CDR3 region has the DNA TGTGCCAGCAGCTTACCACGGGACTCTTCGTATGGCTACACCTTC. This gives the protein CASSLPRDSSYGYTF.

The CDR3 sequence: CASSPEGYYGYTF. CDR3 nucleotide sequence: TGTGCCAGCTCACCTGAGGGTTACTATGGCTACACCTTC. The chain links TRBV18 to TRBJ1-2; D remains ambiguous. CDR3 length equals 13 residues. The ends were cut back, 3 bases at V and 3 bases at J, with 8 bases in the middle. CDR1 and CDR2 from the germline V gene are KGHSH and LQKENI.